This T cell receptor beta chain was profiled in a study of T-cell memory formation after mild COVID-19. TCRdb redid the calling of the 5' RACE reads with MiXCR, one entry per CDR3 protein. This table holds nearly 250,000 distinct CDR3 sequences, less than 20% found once. Specimen: PBMCs or a T cell subset sorted from them (not recorded which). The source is an adult woman who had mild COVID-19 (a few samples of this study predate the infection). Cell type and time point are not known.

CDR3 in amino acids: CASSSLDTGQSGYTF. The CDR3 nucleotides read TGTGCCAGCAGCAGCTTGGACACGGGACAGTCCGGCTACACCTTC. The chain links TRBV7-8 to TRBJ1-2; TRBD1 aligns across 7 bases. Germline trimming cut 5 bases from V and 8 bases from J; bases unmatched to any gene: 14. CDR3 length: 15 residues. Germline lookup yields CDR1 SGHVS and CDR2 FQNEAQ.